What follows are 32 T cell receptor beta chains derived from one specimen sequenced in a study of blood T cell repertoires in COVID-19. Sequenced by immunoSEQ multiplex PCR; TCRdb stores in-frame clones only, minus some. The table includes 140,000 or so clones, more than 75% detected once. The sample comprised peripheral blood. These receptors originate from a human donor in a cohort sampled during active COVID-19.

V is TRBV7-3 and J is TRBJ2-1, with D perhaps TRBD2 (6 bases). The germline V gene has CDR1 SGHTA and CDR2 FQGTGA. There are 15 residues in the CDR3. The V end lost 5 bases, the J end lost 6 bases, and 17 bases lay between the germline ends. The CDR3 loop is CASSPITGVPNEQFF. The CDR3 DNA follows: TGTGCCAGCAGCCCCATTACGGGGGTGCCCAATGAGCAGTTCTTC.

The chain has TRBV6-6 and TRBJ1-2, with no clear D. Germline assignment: CDR1 MNHNY and CDR2 SVGAGI (reference sequence). This CDR3 is 12 amino acids long. V gave up 11 bases and J gave up 6 bases, with 16 bases separating them. The CDR3 DNA reads TGTGCCGTATTTGAGGAATTAGATGGCTACACCTTC. Its translation: CAVFEELDGYTF.

The chain has TRBV11-2 and TRBJ2-1; D is unresolved. The CDR3 spans 14 residues. V was cut by 2 bases and J by 3 bases, with 8 bases left in between. Germline assignment: CDR1 SGHAT and CDR2 FQNNGV. DNA of the CDR3: TGTGCCAGCAGCTTAATCCAGGTCTACAATGAGCAGTTCTTC. It yields the protein CASSLIQVYNEQFF.

V usage is TRBV28 and J usage is TRBJ1-2; D may be TRBD1 (5 bases). Germline CDR1 MDHEN, CDR2 SYDVKM. The CDR3 runs to 14 residues. The V end lost 5 bases, the J end lost 3 bases, and 13 bases lay between the germline ends. The CDR3 sequence: CASSPGGRDYGYTF. The CDR3 region has the DNA TGTGCCAGCAGTCCGGGGGGACGGGACTATGGCTACACCTTC.

A single count supports this clone. DNA of the CDR3: TGTGCCAGCAGCCACCTTCTATCGGCTGGAAACACCATATATTTT. Translating gives CASSHLLSAGNTIYF. The genes are TRBV25-1 and TRBJ1-3; D call uncertain. With 6 bases removed from V and 2 bases from J, the gap between germline ends came to 14 bases. Germline CDR1 and CDR2: MGHDK and SYGVNS. The CDR3 has 15 amino acids.

The chain employs TRBV5-1 and TRBJ2-3, with D perhaps TRBD1 (6 bases). Trimming shortened V by 4 bases and J by 3 bases, and 15 bases separated the two germline ends. The germline V gene has CDR1 SGHRS and CDR2 YFSETQ. This CDR3 contains 15 residues. The CDR3 sequence is CASSRRGEATDTQYF. The CDR3 DNA sequence: TGCGCCAGCAGCCGCAGGGGAGAGGCGACAGATACGCAGTATTTT.

The chain carries TRBV5-1 and TRBJ2-3, with D perhaps TRBD1 (6 bases). Trimming took off 4 bases at V and 4 bases at J, with 13 bases between the two ends. The CDR3 consists of 14 residues. Germline-derived CDR1 and CDR2 are SGHRS and YFSETQ. Here the CDR3 reads CASSPGHESDTQYF. CDR3 in DNA: TGCGCCAGCAGCCCGGGACATGAGTCAGATACGCAGTATTTT.

The CDR3 spells CASSTPGQGVHEQYF. CDR3 coding DNA: TGTGCCAGCAGCACACCGGGACAGGGGGTACACGAGCAGTACTTC. The V and J genes are TRBV3-1 (or the pseudogene TRBV3-2) and TRBJ2-7, with 11 bases fitting TRBD1. Germline CDR1 reads LGHDT; CDR2 reads YNNKEL (reference sequence). The CDR3 is 15 amino acids. The J segment lost 5 bases and the V segment lost 5 bases, leaving 8 bases of the junction unmatched.

In DNA, the CDR3 is TGTGCCAGCAGTGACTGGGAAGGGGTTATTTACACCTTC. This codes for CASSDWEGVIYTF. This chain joins TRBV2 and TRBJ1-2; tentatively, D is TRBD1 (5 bases). V gave up 3 bases and J gave up 11 bases, with 16 bases separating them. This CDR3 spans 13 amino acids. Germline CDR1 and CDR2: SNHLY and FYNNEI.

The chain employs TRBV7-2 and TRBJ1-6; no clear D gene. Per the germline V gene, CDR1 is SGHTA and CDR2 is FQGNSA. CDR3 length: 15 residues. The V gene lost 2 bases and the J gene lost 10 bases, with 15 bases spanning the gap. CDR3 bases: TGTGCCAGCAGCTTATCAGGCCGCTTGCACTCACCCCTCCACTTT. Protein: CASSLSGRLHSPLHF.

V usage is TRBV7-9 and J usage is TRBJ1-2, with TRBD1 matching 7 bases. Trimming took 3 bases from V and 2 from J; bases not matched to a gene: 3. The CDR3 has 14 amino acids. Germline V gene sequence: CDR1 SEHNR, CDR2 FQNEAQ (reference sequence). CDR3 sequence: CASSFAGGNYGYTF. The CDR3 bases are TGTGCCAGCAGCTTTGCAGGGGGAAACTATGGCTACACCTTC.

This rearrangement joins TRBV3-1 (or the pseudogene TRBV3-2) to TRBJ1-1; 7 bases map to TRBD1. Unmatched junction bases numbered 11, after V lost 0 bases and J lost 10 bases. The germline gives CDR1 LGHDT, CDR2 YNNKEL (reference sequence). The CDR3 totals 15 residues. The CDR3 sequence is CASSQEDRPLLGAFF. The CDR3 region has the DNA TGTGCCAGCAGCCAAGAGGACAGGCCTCTCTTGGGAGCTTTCTTT.

The chain carries TRBV6-8 and TRBJ1-3, with D possibly matching TRBD1 (5 bases). Trimming shortened V by 6 bases and J by 0 bases, and 21 bases separated the two germline ends. Germline CDR1 is MNHGY and CDR2 is SAAAGT. This CDR3 comprises 18 residues. As DNA, the CDR3 is TGTGCCAGCAGACCCCCTACGAGAGGAGGGACCTCTGGAAACACCATATATTTT. It translates to CASRPPTRGGTSGNTIYF.

The rearrangement joins TRBV5-1 to TRBJ2-1; 12 nucleotides line up with TRBD2. The J segment lost 1 base and the V segment lost 1 base, leaving 3 bases of the junction unmatched. This CDR3 has 17 amino acids. In germline, CDR1 is SGHRS, CDR2 YFSETQ. The CDR3 DNA reads TGCGCCAGCAGCTTGTCACTAGCGGGGGGATCCTACAATGAGCAGTTCTTC. It yields the protein CASSLSLAGGSYNEQFF.

The CDR3, as DNA: TGTGCCAGCAGCTCGACAGGGTCTAGGGAGACCCAGTACTTC. Translation gives CASSSTGSRETQYF. The genes are TRBV5-4 and TRBJ2-5; TRBD1 aligns across 7 bases. Trimming took 3 bases from V and 5 from J; bases not matched to a gene: 7. This CDR3 region has 14 residues. The germline gives CDR1 SGHNT, CDR2 YYREEE (reference sequence).

The V and J genes are TRBV27 and TRBJ1-4; D is unclear. V dropped 6 bases and J dropped 3 bases, with 17 bases sitting between them. The germline V gene has CDR1 MNHEY and CDR2 SMNVEV (reference sequence). The CDR3 covers 16 residues. This chain's CDR3 is CASRRKGGYANEKLFF. CDR3 sequence (DNA): TGTGCCAGCAGACGAAAGGGAGGGTACGCTAATGAAAAACTGTTTTTT. Based on the CDR3 plus reference TRBV27 and TRBJ1-4, the full variable domain is EAQVTQNPRYLITVTGKKLTVTCSQNMNHEYMSWYRQDPGLGLRQIYYSMNVEVTDKGDVPEGYKVSRKEKRNFPLILESPSPNQTSLYFCASRRKGGYANEKLFFGSGTQLSVL.

The chain couples TRBV7-9 to TRBJ1-6; D is perhaps TRBD1 (6 bases). Per the germline V gene, CDR1 is SEHNR and CDR2 is FQNEAQ (reference sequence). The CDR3 covers 16 residues. The V and J ends lost 6 bases and 6 bases respectively, with 18 bases between them. CDR3 loop: CASSPLTGHGNSPLHF. CDR3 bases: TGTGCCAGCAGTCCCCTGACGGGACATGGTAATTCACCCCTCCACTTT. The complete variable domain, with remaining parts taken from reference TRBV7-9 and TRBJ1-6, reads DTGVSQNPRHKITKRGQNVTFRCDPISEHNRLYWYRQTLGQGPEFLTYFQNEAQLEKSRLLSDRFSAERPKGSFSTLEIQRTEQGDSAMYLCASSPLTGHGNSPLHFGNGTRLTVT.

The chain couples TRBV5-1 to TRBJ2-5; 9 bases map to TRBD1. With V trimmed by 5 bases and J by 4 bases, 6 bases remained unmatched. Germline-derived CDR1 and CDR2 are SGHRS and YFSETQ. The CDR3 extends over 14 amino acids. The CDR3 spells CASSPGQGPETQYF. As DNA, the CDR3 is TGCGCCAGCAGTCCGGGACAGGGCCCAGAGACCCAGTACTTC.

This chain links TRBV28 with TRBJ2-7, with 9 bases identical to TRBD2. The V gene end was trimmed by 6 bases and the J gene end by 6 bases; junction bases not matched to a gene: 12. In germline, CDR1 is MDHEN, CDR2 SYDVKM. This CDR3 has 15 residues. CDR3 residues: CASRDSGGVFSEQYF. In nucleotides, the CDR3 is TGTGCCAGCAGGGATAGCGGGGGAGTTTTCAGCGAGCAGTACTTC.

The J gene is TRBJ1-4, the V gene TRBV2; 10 positions agree with TRBD1. The germline CDR1 and CDR2 sequences are SNHLY and FYNNEI. Trimming removed 4 bases from V and 16 bases from J; junction bases left unmatched: 3. CDR3 length: 11 amino acids. CDR3 DNA sequence: TGTGCCAGCAGTGGGGGGACAGGGGAGTTTTTT. Translated: CASSGGTGEFF.

The chain combines TRBV24-1 with TRBJ2-2; 13 bases agree with TRBD2. CDR1 KGHDR and CDR2 SFDVKD come from the germline V gene. The CDR3 runs to 17 residues. V gave up 4 bases and J gave up 4 bases; unmatched junction bases: 5. The CDR3 loop is CATSDPGLAGTTGELFF. The DNA of the CDR3 is TGTGCCACCAGTGACCCGGGACTAGCGGGGACCACCGGGGAGCTGTTTTTT.

The rearrangement uses TRBV3-1 (or the pseudogene TRBV3-2) and TRBJ1-1, with TRBD1 as a possible D gene (5 bases). This CDR3 region has 14 residues. The V end lost 0 bases, the J end lost 7 bases, and 12 bases lay between the germline ends. Germline CDR1 reads LGHDT; CDR2 reads YNNKEL (reference sequence). The CDR3 reads CASSQDLRTLEAFF. The CDR3, as DNA: TGTGCCAGCAGCCAAGATCTGAGGACACTTGAAGCTTTCTTT.

The V call is TRBV7-5, the J call TRBJ2-7; the table assigns TRBD2, which was not confirmed against the DNA. TRBV7-5 has pseudogene status. The length of the CDR3 is 17 residues. The DNA for the CDR3 is TGTGCCAGAAGCGTGGGACTAGCGGGGGCGTCCTCCTACGAGCAGTACTTC. Amino acids: CARSVGLAGASSYEQYF.

The genes are TRBV4-1 and TRBJ1-6; TRBD1 aligns across 8 bases. Trimming cost V 3 bases and J 10 bases; bases outside gene matches: 2. The CDR3 runs to 13 residues. The V gene's germline CDR1 is MGHRA and CDR2 YSYEKL. The CDR3 bases are TGCGCCAGCAGCCAGGGACAGGTATCACCCCTCCACTTT. Protein product: CASSQGQVSPLHF.

The chain carries TRBV2 and TRBJ2-1; perhaps TRBD2 as D (6 bases). Trimming shortened V by 2 bases and J by 5 bases, and 13 bases separated the two germline ends. The CDR3 consists of 15 residues. CDR1 and CDR2 (germline): SNHLY, FYNNEI. CDR3 in amino acids: CASSEWGDLDNEQFF. The CDR3 DNA is TGTGCCAGCAGTGAATGGGGGGATTTGGACAATGAGCAGTTCTTC.

The chain employs TRBV30 and TRBJ2-3; 12 nucleotides agree with TRBD1. Germline CDR1 and CDR2: GTSNPN and SVGIG (reference sequence). J was trimmed by 6 bases and V by 5 bases; bases with no gene match: 3. The CDR3 length is 13 residues. CDR3 nucleotide sequence: TGTGCCTGGGGGACAGGGGGCGTCGATACGCAGTATTTT. Encoded protein: CAWGTGGVDTQYF. Full variable domain (outside the CDR3, taken from reference TRBV30 and TRBJ2-3): SQTIHQWPATLVQPVGSPLSLECTVEGTSNPNLYWYRQAAGRGLQLLFYSVGIGQISSEVPQNLSASRPQDRQFILSSKKLLLSDSGFYLCAWGTGGVDTQYFGPGTRLTVL.

This chain connects TRBV11-2 to TRBJ1-2; D gene uncertain. CDR1 is SGHAT and CDR2 is FQNNGV in the germline V gene. V was clipped by 0 bases and J by 8 bases, with 13 bases between them. This CDR3 has 14 amino acids. CDR3 amino acids: CASSLEVGGRGYTF. The CDR3 DNA sequence: TGTGCCAGCAGCTTAGAGGTTGGAGGTCGGGGCTACACCTTC.

This clone was seen a single time. This chain joins TRBV6-1 and TRBJ1-1, with D possibly being TRBD1 (5 bases). The germline V gene has CDR1 MNHNS and CDR2 SASEGT. This CDR3 has 16 amino acids. Between the trimmed V and J ends, which lost 0 bases and 4 bases, there was a span of 15 bases. The CDR3 coding sequence is TGTGCCAGCAGTGAAGCGCTAGGCAGGGTGGGCACTGAAGCTTTCTTT. Its protein is CASSEALGRVGTEAFF.

V gene TRBV2 combines with J gene TRBJ2-7, with D possibly being TRBD1 (5 bases). The CDR3 covers 12 residues. CDR1 and CDR2 (germline): SNHLY, FYNNEI. V was cut by 7 bases and J by 2 bases, with 9 bases left in between. The CDR3 DNA is TGTGCCAGCAAGGGGCAAACCTACGAGCAGTACTTC. Protein sequence: CASKGQTYEQYF.

The chain has TRBV11-2 and TRBJ2-2; 7 bases agree with TRBD1. Germline-derived CDR1 and CDR2 are SGHAT and FQNNGV. The CDR3 spans 15 residues. Losses at the gene ends were 5 bases for V and 6 bases for J; bases not matched to a gene: 9. The CDR3 loop reads CASSPWTGSAGELFF. The DNA of the CDR3 is TGTGCCAGCAGCCCGTGGACAGGTTCCGCCGGGGAGCTGTTTTTT.

This sequence joins TRBV11-2 and TRBJ2-3, with no clear D. The CDR3 spans 11 residues. The V gene lost 5 bases and the J gene lost 2 bases, with 2 bases spanning the gap. Germline V gives CDR1 SGHAT, CDR2 FQNNGV. In DNA form, the CDR3 reads TGTGCCAGCAGCCACACAGATACGCAGTATTTT. The encoded protein is CASSHTDTQYF.

This clone was counted between two and nine times. The gene calls are TRBV4-1 and TRBJ2-7; 10 bases are shared with TRBD2. The CDR3 is made up of 16 amino acids. Germline values: CDR1 MGHRA, CDR2 YSYEKL. V trimming: 4 bases; J trimming: 3 bases; junction bases outside the gene matches: 9. CDR3 region: CASSLRLAGVHYEQYF. The CDR3 nucleotides read TGCGCCAGCAGCCTTCGTCTAGCGGGGGTCCACTACGAGCAGTACTTC.